This T cell receptor beta chain was found in a study of T cell changes during pregnancy in multiple sclerosis. The assay was immunoSEQ multiplex PCR, and TCRdb's table has in-frame clones only and misses some. The sample records tens of thousands of clones, approximately 89% being singletons. The CDR3 has 15 residues. Trimming cost V 4 bases and J 1 base, with 11 bases left between them. CDR1 is SGHTA, CDR2 FQGNSA, per germline. The genes are TRBV7-2 and TRBJ2-1; D is undetermined. The sample consisted of peripheral blood, taken before pregnancy. The clonotype comes from a female donor with multiple sclerosis, enrolled in a pregnancy study. The chain's CDR3 is CASSYEPLSYNEQFF. CDR3 DNA sequence: TGTGCCAGCAGCTATGAGCCTTTATCCTACAATGAGCAGTTCTTC.